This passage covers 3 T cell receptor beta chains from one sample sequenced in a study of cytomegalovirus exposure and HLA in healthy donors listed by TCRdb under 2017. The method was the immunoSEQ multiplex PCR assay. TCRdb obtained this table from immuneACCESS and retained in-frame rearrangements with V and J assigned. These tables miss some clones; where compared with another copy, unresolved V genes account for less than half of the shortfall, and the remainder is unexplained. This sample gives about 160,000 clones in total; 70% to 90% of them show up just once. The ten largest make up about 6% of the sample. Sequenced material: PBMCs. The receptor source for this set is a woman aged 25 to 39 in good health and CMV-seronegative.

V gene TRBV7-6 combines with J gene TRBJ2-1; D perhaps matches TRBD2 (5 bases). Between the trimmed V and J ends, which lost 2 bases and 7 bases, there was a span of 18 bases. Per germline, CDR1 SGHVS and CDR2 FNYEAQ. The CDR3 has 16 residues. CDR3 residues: CASSLSPEVVWNEQFF. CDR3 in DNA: TGTGCCAGCAGCTTAAGCCCGGAGGTAGTCTGGAATGAGCAGTTCTTC.

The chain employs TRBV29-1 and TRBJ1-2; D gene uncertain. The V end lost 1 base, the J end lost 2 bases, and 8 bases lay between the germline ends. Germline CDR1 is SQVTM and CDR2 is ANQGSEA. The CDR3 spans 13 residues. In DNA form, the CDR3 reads TGCAGCGTTGAAGCCGACCTCAACTATGGCTACACCTTC. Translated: CSVEADLNYGYTF.

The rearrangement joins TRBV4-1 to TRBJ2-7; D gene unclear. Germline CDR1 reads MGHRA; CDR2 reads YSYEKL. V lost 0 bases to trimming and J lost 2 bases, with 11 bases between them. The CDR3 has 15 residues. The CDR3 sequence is CASSQDGSETYEQYF. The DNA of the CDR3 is TGCGCCAGCAGCCAAGATGGGTCAGAGACCTACGAGCAGTACTTC.